What follows are 6 T cell receptor beta chains derived from one specimen sequenced in a study of read filtering for tumor transcriptome and immune sequencing. From about 400 ng of RNA, a library with molecular barcoded alpha/delta and beta/gamma adaptors was made. TCRdb used MiXCR to reprocess the reads, holding one entry per CDR3 protein. Here the sample spans approximately 62,000 distinct CDR3 sequences, less than 20% being singletons. Input material: a population of CD138-negative cells sorted from bone marrow. These receptors all stem from a donor at least 40 years old with multiple myeloma.

The chain has TRBV24-1 and TRBJ2-4; D call uncertain. There are 11 residues in the CDR3. The V end was cut by 12 bases, the J end by 0 bases, with 5 bases between. CDR1 KGHDR and CDR2 SFDVKD come from the germline V gene. CDR3 in amino acids: CARRAKNIQYF. The DNA of the CDR3 is TGTGCCCGCCGAGCCAAAAACATTCAGTACTTC.

This clonotype was counted at least ten times. The rearrangement uses TRBV12-3 or TRBV12-4 and TRBJ1-2, with 8 bases that match TRBD1. V lost 5 bases to trimming and J lost 10 bases; unmatched junction nucleotides: 12. CDR3 length equals 14 residues. The DNA of the CDR3 is TGTGCCAGCAGTCTGGGGCAGGGGGCTCTTCACTACACCTTC. This sequence encodes CASSLGQGALHYTF.

With regard to this clonotype: A much more abundant neighbour one base away suggests this may be a read error. The rearrangement links TRBV19 to TRBJ2-6; D unresolved. Per germline, CDR1 LNHDA and CDR2 SQIVND (reference sequence). The CDR3 consists of 16 residues. The germline V and J ends were trimmed by 7 bases and 4 bases, with 17 bases remaining between them. CDR3 residues: CASTPRRSSGANVLTF. As DNA, the CDR3 is TGTGCCAGTACCCCCCGGCGCAGCTCGGGGGCCAACGTCCTGACTTTC. Full variable domain (remainder filled in from reference TRBV19 and TRBJ2-6): DGGITQSPKYLFRKEGQNVTLSCEQNLNHDAMYWYRQDPGQGLRLIYYSQIVNDFQKGDIAEGYSVSREKKESFPLTVTSAQKNPTAFYLCASTPRRSSGANVLTFGAGSRLTVL.

This clonotype has just one count. V and J are TRBV5-4 and TRBJ2-3; 9 bases map to TRBD1. The length of the CDR3 is 15 residues. The ends lost 7 bases at V and 2 bases at J; junction bases unmatched: 8. CDR1 and CDR2 from the germline V gene are SGHNT and YYREEE (reference sequence). The CDR3, as DNA: TGTGCCAGCGGCGGCCGGGACAGGGCCACAGATACGCAGTATTTT. This sequence encodes CASGGRDRATDTQYF. Looking up the rest from reference TRBV5-4 and TRBJ2-3 gives the full variable domain: ETGVTQSPTHLIKTRGQQVTLRCSSQSGHNTVSWYQQALGQGPQFIFQYYREEENGRGNFPPRFSGLQFPNYSSELNVNALELDDSALYLCASGGRDRATDTQYFGPGTRLTVL.

CDR3 bases: TGTGCCTGGAGTGCCGGGGCTAGCGGGACTGCAGATACGCAGTATTTT. Its protein is CAWSAGASGTADTQYF. V usage is TRBV30 and J usage is TRBJ2-3, with 9 bases aligning to TRBD2. The length of the CDR3 is 16 residues. Germline-derived CDR1 and CDR2 are GTSNPN and SVGIG (reference sequence). V trimming: 1 base; J trimming: 4 bases; junction bases outside the gene matches: 9.

Ten or more counts support this clonotype. The CDR3 nucleotides read TGTGCCAGCATGTCTGAGTTGACCTCGAGCCAAGAGACCCAGTACTTC. It yields the protein CASMSELTSSQETQYF. The V gene is TRBV25-1, the J gene TRBJ2-5; D not certain. The germline V gene has CDR1 MGHDK and CDR2 SYGVNS. There are 16 residues in the CDR3. V was cut by 7 bases and J by 1 base, with 19 bases left in between.